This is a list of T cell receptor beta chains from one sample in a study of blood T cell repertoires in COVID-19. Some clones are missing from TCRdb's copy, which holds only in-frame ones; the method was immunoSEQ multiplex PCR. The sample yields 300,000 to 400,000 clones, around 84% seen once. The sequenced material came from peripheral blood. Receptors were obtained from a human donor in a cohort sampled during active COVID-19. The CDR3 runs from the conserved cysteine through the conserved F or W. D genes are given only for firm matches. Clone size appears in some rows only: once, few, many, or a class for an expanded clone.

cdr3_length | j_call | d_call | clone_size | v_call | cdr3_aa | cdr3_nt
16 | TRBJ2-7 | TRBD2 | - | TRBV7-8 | CASSLMTSDLSYEQYF | TGTGCCAGCAGTCTAATGACTAGCGACCTATCCTACGAGCAGTACTTC
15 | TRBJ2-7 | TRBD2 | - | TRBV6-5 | CASSYRSSGAYEQYF | TGTGCCAGCAGTTACCGTTCTAGCGGGGCCTACGAGCAGTACTTC
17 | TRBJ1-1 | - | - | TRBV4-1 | CASSQVATPLMATEAFF | TGCGCCAGCAGCCAAGTGGCGACACCCCTAATGGCGACTGAAGCTTTCTTT
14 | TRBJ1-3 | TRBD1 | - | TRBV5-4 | CASSWNRGQGGTYF | TGTGCCAGCAGCTGGAACCGGGGACAGGGGGGGACGTATTTT
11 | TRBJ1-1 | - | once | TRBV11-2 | CASSAYTEAFF | TGTGCCAGCAGCGCGTACACTGAAGCTTTCTTT
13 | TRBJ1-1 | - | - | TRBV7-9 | CASSLGGFLEAFF | TGTGCCAGCAGCTTAGGAGGTTTTTTAGAAGCTTTCTTT
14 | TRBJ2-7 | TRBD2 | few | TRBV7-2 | CASSSRGGDPEQYF | TGTGCCAGCTCCTCGCGCGGGGGGGACCCCGAGCAGTACTTC
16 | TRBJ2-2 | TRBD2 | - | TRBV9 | CASSPMLAGATGELFF | TGTGCCAGCAGCCCAATGCTAGCGGGAGCCACCGGGGAGCTGTTTTTT
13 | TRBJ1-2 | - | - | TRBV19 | CASSTGQNYGYTF | TGTGCCAGTAGTACGGGTCAGAACTATGGCTACACCTTC
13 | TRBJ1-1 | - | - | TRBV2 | CASFAGPDTEAFF | TGTGCCAGCTTTGCAGGGCCGGACACTGAAGCTTTCTTT
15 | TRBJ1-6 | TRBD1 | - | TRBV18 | CASSSMWDRDSPLHF | TGTGCCAGCTCATCGATGTGGGACAGGGATTCACCCCTCCACTTT
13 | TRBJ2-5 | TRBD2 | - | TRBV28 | CAAGGYRQETQYF | TGTGCGGCGGGAGGGTATAGGCAAGAGACCCAGTACTTC
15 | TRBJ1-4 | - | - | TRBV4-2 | CASSFGLGTNEKLFF | TGTGCCAGCAGCTTCGGTCTCGGAACTAATGAAAAACTGTTTTTT
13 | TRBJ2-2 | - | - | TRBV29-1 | CSVGSGAAGELFF | TGCAGCGTTGGGAGTGGGGCGGCCGGGGAGCTGTTTTTT
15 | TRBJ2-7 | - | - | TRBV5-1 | CASSFAQENSYEQYF | TGCGCCAGCAGCTTTGCACAGGAGAATTCCTACGAGCAGTACTTC
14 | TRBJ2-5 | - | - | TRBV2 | CASSEHAWRETQYF | TGTGCCAGCAGTGAACATGCCTGGCGGGAGACCCAGTACTTC
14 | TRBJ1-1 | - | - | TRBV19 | CASRHDRLNTEAFF | TGTGCCAGTAGGCATGACAGGCTTAACACTGAAGCTTTCTTT
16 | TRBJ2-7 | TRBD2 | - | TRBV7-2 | CASSMRTSGVIYEQYF | TGTGCCAGCAGCATGAGGACTAGCGGGGTAATCTACGAGCAGTACTTC
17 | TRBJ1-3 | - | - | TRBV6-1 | CASSEIRDRTSGNTIYF | TGTGCCAGCAGTGAGATTAGAGACAGGACCTCTGGAAACACCATATATTTT
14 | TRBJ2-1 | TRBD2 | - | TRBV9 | CASSGTSGRYEQFF | TGTGCCAGCAGCGGAACTAGCGGGAGATATGAGCAGTTCTTC
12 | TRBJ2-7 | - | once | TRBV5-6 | CASSPPTYEQYF | TGTGCCAGCAGCCCGCCTACCTACGAGCAGTACTTC
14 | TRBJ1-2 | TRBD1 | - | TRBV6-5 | CASSYRGLGYGYTF | TGTGCCAGCAGTTACAGGGGGCTCGGCTATGGCTACACCTTC
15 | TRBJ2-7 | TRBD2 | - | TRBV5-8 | CASSLVAGGGGEQYF | TGTGCCAGCAGCTTGGTGGCGGGAGGTGGAGGCGAGCAGTACTTC